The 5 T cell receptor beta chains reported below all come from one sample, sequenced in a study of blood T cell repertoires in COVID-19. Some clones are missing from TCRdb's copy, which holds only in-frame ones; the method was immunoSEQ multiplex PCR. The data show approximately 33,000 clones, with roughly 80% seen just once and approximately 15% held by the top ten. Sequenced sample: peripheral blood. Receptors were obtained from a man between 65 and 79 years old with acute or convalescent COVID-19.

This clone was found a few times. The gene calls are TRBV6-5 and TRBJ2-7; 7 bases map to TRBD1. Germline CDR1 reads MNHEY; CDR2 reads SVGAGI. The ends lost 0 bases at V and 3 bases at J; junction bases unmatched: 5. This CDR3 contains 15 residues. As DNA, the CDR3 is TGTGCCAGCAGTTACTCCTTCAGGGGGTTCTACGAGCAGTACTTC. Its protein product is CASSYSFRGFYEQYF.

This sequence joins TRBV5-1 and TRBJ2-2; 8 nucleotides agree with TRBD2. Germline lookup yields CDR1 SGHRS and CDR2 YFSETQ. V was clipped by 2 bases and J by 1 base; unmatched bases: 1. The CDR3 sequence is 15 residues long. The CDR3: CASSFSGGNTGELFF. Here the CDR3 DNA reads TGCGCCAGCAGCTTCAGCGGGGGGAACACCGGGGAGCTGTTTTTT.

CDR3: CAWGTGRKHTEAFF. The CDR3 DNA is TGTGCCTGGGGGACAGGGAGAAAACACACTGAAGCTTTCTTT. This rearrangement joins TRBV30 to TRBJ1-1, with 9 bases identical to TRBD1. The CDR3 spans 14 residues. Trimming took 5 bases from V and 3 from J; bases not matched to a gene: 7. The germline V gene encodes CDR1 GTSNPN and CDR2 SVGIG (reference sequence).

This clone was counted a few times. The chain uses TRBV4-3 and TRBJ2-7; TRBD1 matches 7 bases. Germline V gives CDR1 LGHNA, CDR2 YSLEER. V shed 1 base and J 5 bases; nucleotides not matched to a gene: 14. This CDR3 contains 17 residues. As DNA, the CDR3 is TGCGCCAGCAGCCAAGCCGAGACAGGGCCCCAGGTGAACGAGCAGTACTTC. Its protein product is CASSQAETGPQVNEQYF.

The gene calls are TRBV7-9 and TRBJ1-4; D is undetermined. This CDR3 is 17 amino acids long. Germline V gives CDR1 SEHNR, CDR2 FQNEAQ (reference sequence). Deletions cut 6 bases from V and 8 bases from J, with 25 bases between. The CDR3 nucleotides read TGTGCCAGCAGACTTACCACGGAGGGAGGGAAGAGGGAAAAACTGTTTTTT. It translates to CASRLTTEGGKREKLFF. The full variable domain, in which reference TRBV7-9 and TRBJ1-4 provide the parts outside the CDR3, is DTGVSQNPRHKITKRGQNVTFRCDPISEHNRLYWYRQTLGQGPEFLTYFQNEAQLEKSRLLSDRFSAERPKGSFSTLEIQRTEQGDSAMYLCASRLTTEGGKREKLFFGSGTQLSVL.